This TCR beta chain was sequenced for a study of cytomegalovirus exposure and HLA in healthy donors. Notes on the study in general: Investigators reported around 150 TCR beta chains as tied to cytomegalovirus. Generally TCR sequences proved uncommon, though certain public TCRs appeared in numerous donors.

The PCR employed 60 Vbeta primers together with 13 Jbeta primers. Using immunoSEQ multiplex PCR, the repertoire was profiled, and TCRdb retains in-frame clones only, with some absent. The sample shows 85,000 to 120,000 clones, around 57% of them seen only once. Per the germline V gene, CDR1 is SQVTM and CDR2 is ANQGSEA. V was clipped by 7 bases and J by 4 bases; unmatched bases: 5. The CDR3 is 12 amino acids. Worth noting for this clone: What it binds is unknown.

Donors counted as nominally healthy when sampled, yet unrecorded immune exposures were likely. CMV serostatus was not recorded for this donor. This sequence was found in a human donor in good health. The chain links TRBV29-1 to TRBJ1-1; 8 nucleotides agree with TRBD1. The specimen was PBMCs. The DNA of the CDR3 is TGCAGCGGGGAGACAGGGGTCACTGAAGCTTTCTTT. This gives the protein CSGETGVTEAFF.